The rows below give T cell receptor beta chains drawn from one sample of a study of blood T cell repertoires in COVID-19. Assay used: immunoSEQ multiplex PCR; TCRdb lists only in-frame clones, some missing. The sample consists of 360,000 or so clones, approximately 91% of them appearing once. Sequenced input: PBMCs or T cells enriched from blood (not recorded which). All receptors derive from a woman between 25 and 40 years old who had been exposed to COVID-19. CDR3s include the opening cysteine and the closing phenylalanine or tryptophan. Each record gives: CDR3 protein, CDR3 DNA, D gene, clone size, J gene, V gene. D genes are given only for firm matches. Clone size is not always given. Where it is, it says once, few, many or a class for expanded clones.

CDR3 protein: CASSENSAYEQYF
CDR3 DNA: TGCGCCAGCAGTGAGAACAGTGCCTACGAGCAGTACTTC
D gene: NA
clone size: NA
J gene: TRBJ2-7
V gene: TRBV10-2

CDR3 protein: CASSLHSYGYTF
CDR3 DNA: TGTGCCAGCAGCCTTCACTCCTATGGCTACACCTTC
D gene: NA
clone size: NA
J gene: TRBJ1-2
V gene: TRBV6-2/TRBV6-3

CDR3 protein: CASSGYRDRVKDTQYF
CDR3 DNA: TGTGCCAGCAGTGGGTACCGGGACAGGGTCAAAGATACGCAGTATTTT
D gene: TRBD1
clone size: NA
J gene: TRBJ2-3
V gene: TRBV6-1

CDR3 protein: CASSLSAFSYEQYF
CDR3 DNA: TGTGCCAGCAGCTTATCAGCGTTTTCCTACGAGCAGTACTTC
D gene: NA
clone size: once
J gene: TRBJ2-7
V gene: TRBV7-3

CDR3 protein: CASSQEGQGASEAFF
CDR3 DNA: TGTGCCAGCAGCCAAGAAGGACAGGGGGCTTCTGAAGCTTTCTTT
D gene: TRBD1
clone size: NA
J gene: TRBJ1-1
V gene: TRBV3-1/TRBV3-2

CDR3 protein: CASSLKGGGEQFF
CDR3 DNA: TGTGCCAGCAGCTTAAAGGGGGGGGGTGAGCAGTTCTTC
D gene: NA
clone size: NA
J gene: TRBJ2-1
V gene: TRBV7-2

CDR3 protein: CASSLLGQNTEAFF
CDR3 DNA: TGTGCCAGCAGCTTATTGGGGCAGAACACTGAAGCTTTCTTT
D gene: NA
clone size: NA
J gene: TRBJ1-1
V gene: TRBV7-3

CDR3 protein: CSGATWLEAFF
CDR3 DNA: TGCAGCGGGGCGACATGGCTTGAAGCTTTCTTT
D gene: NA
clone size: NA
J gene: TRBJ1-1
V gene: TRBV29-1

CDR3 protein: CASSPSGDSTDTQYF
CDR3 DNA: TGTGCCAGCAGCCCTAGCGGAGATAGCACAGATACGCAGTATTTT
D gene: TRBD2
clone size: NA
J gene: TRBJ2-3
V gene: TRBV9

CDR3 protein: CATSIRQDNQPQHF
CDR3 DNA: TGTGCCACCAGCATCCGACAGGACAATCAGCCCCAGCATTTT
D gene: NA
clone size: NA
J gene: TRBJ1-5
V gene: TRBV15

CDR3 protein: CASSSGTGLAKNIQYF
CDR3 DNA: TGTGCCAGCAGCTCGGGGACAGGGCTAGCCAAAAACATTCAGTACTTC
D gene: TRBD1
clone size: NA
J gene: TRBJ2-4
V gene: TRBV11-2

CDR3 protein: CASSPRVVSNEQFF
CDR3 DNA: TGTGCCAGCAGTCCCAGGGTCGTCTCCAATGAGCAGTTCTTC
D gene: NA
clone size: NA
J gene: TRBJ2-1
V gene: TRBV27

CDR3 protein: CASSLTGATNEKLFF
CDR3 DNA: TGTGCCAGCAGCCTAACAGGGGCAACTAATGAAAAACTGTTTTTT
D gene: TRBD1
clone size: NA
J gene: TRBJ1-4
V gene: TRBV3-1/TRBV3-2

CDR3 protein: CASSQGIALYNEQFF
CDR3 DNA: TGTGCCAGCAGCCAAGGGATAGCGCTGTACAATGAGCAGTTCTTC
D gene: NA
clone size: NA
J gene: TRBJ2-1
V gene: TRBV3-1/TRBV3-2

CDR3 protein: CASSSRLDLYEQYF
CDR3 DNA: TGTGCCAGCTCATCAAGACTAGATCTCTACGAGCAGTACTTC
D gene: NA
clone size: NA
J gene: TRBJ2-7
V gene: TRBV18

CDR3 protein: CAWSWGGTVGEKLFF
CDR3 DNA: TGTGCCTGGAGTTGGGGCGGGACAGTTGGTGAAAAACTGTTTTTT
D gene: TRBD1
clone size: NA
J gene: TRBJ1-4
V gene: TRBV30

CDR3 protein: CASSPQDGANEKLFF
CDR3 DNA: TGTGCCAGCTCACCACAAGACGGGGCTAATGAAAAACTGTTTTTT
D gene: NA
clone size: NA
J gene: TRBJ1-4
V gene: TRBV18

CDR3 protein: CASSVSGTMGETQYF
CDR3 DNA: TGTGCCAGCAGCGTCTCCGGGACTATGGGAGAGACCCAGTACTTC
D gene: TRBD2
clone size: NA
J gene: TRBJ2-5
V gene: TRBV9

CDR3 protein: CASSLATSGLGNEQFF
CDR3 DNA: TGTGCCAGCAGCTTAGCGACTAGCGGTTTAGGCAATGAGCAGTTCTTC
D gene: TRBD2
clone size: NA
J gene: TRBJ2-1
V gene: TRBV7-2

CDR3 protein: CASSQGRKDYGYTF
CDR3 DNA: TGTGCCAGCAGTCAGGGGCGCAAAGACTATGGCTACACCTTC
D gene: NA
clone size: NA
J gene: TRBJ1-2
V gene: TRBV6-5

CDR3 protein: CAISEFGTGSHSNQPQHF
CDR3 DNA: TGTGCCATCAGTGAGTTTGGGACAGGGTCCCATAGCAATCAGCCCCAGCATTTT
D gene: TRBD1
clone size: NA
J gene: TRBJ1-5
V gene: TRBV10-3

CDR3 protein: CASLPYTGELFF
CDR3 DNA: TGTGCCAGCCTTCCGTACACCGGGGAGCTGTTTTTT
D gene: NA
clone size: once
J gene: TRBJ2-2
V gene: TRBV28

CDR3 protein: CASSIDVLPRNSPLHF
CDR3 DNA: TGTGCCAGTAGTATAGATGTCCTCCCTCGGAATTCACCCCTCCACTTT
D gene: NA
clone size: NA
J gene: TRBJ1-6
V gene: TRBV19

CDR3 protein: CASSTWTGGHEAFF
CDR3 DNA: TGTGCCAGTAGCACCTGGACAGGAGGACATGAAGCTTTCTTT
D gene: TRBD1
clone size: NA
J gene: TRBJ1-1
V gene: TRBV19

CDR3 protein: CASSQDIALNYGYTF
CDR3 DNA: TGCGCCAGCAGCCAAGATATCGCACTTAACTATGGCTACACCTTC
D gene: NA
clone size: NA
J gene: TRBJ1-2
V gene: TRBV4-1

CDR3 protein: CASSTRTGFDTQYF
CDR3 DNA: TGTGCCAGTAGTACTCGGACAGGGTTCGATACGCAGTATTTT
D gene: TRBD1
clone size: NA
J gene: TRBJ2-3
V gene: TRBV19

CDR3 protein: CASSSSASGRTPPYNEQFF
CDR3 DNA: TGTGCCAGCAGTTCGTCGGCTAGCGGGAGGACCCCCCCCTACAATGAGCAGTTCTTC
D gene: TRBD2
clone size: NA
J gene: TRBJ2-1
V gene: TRBV28

CDR3 protein: CASSNLGTQDTQYF
CDR3 DNA: TGCGCCAGCAGCAACTTGGGCACACAAGATACGCAGTATTTT
D gene: NA
clone size: NA
J gene: TRBJ2-3
V gene: TRBV10-1

CDR3 protein: CASSNQGGTEAFF
CDR3 DNA: TGTGCCAGCAGCAACCAGGGGGGCACTGAAGCTTTCTTT
D gene: NA
clone size: NA
J gene: TRBJ1-1
V gene: TRBV21-1

CDR3 protein: CASSSYYSYTF
CDR3 DNA: TGTGCCAGCAGTTCCTACTATAGCTACACCTTC
D gene: NA
clone size: NA
J gene: TRBJ1-2
V gene: TRBV12-3/TRBV12-4

CDR3 protein: CAWRREGGSWDSPLHF
CDR3 DNA: TGTGCCTGGAGGAGGGAGGGTGGATCTTGGGATTCACCCCTCCACTTT
D gene: NA
clone size: few
J gene: TRBJ1-6
V gene: TRBV30

CDR3 protein: CASSLVSYEQYF
CDR3 DNA: TGTGCCAGCAGCTTAGTGTCGTACGAGCAGTACTTC
D gene: NA
clone size: NA
J gene: TRBJ2-7
V gene: TRBV11-1

CDR3 protein: CASSARLAGGWETQYF
CDR3 DNA: TGCGCCAGCAGCGCCCGGTTAGCGGGAGGTTGGGAGACCCAGTACTTC
D gene: TRBD2
clone size: NA
J gene: TRBJ2-5
V gene: TRBV5-1

CDR3 protein: CSAQNYGYTF
CDR3 DNA: TGCAGTGCTCAAAACTATGGCTACACCTTC
D gene: NA
clone size: NA
J gene: TRBJ1-2
V gene: TRBV20-1

CDR3 protein: CASSQVGSIQEAFF
CDR3 DNA: TGTGCCAGCAGCCAAGTTGGTAGTATACAGGAAGCTTTCTTT
D gene: NA
clone size: few
J gene: TRBJ1-1
V gene: TRBV3-1/TRBV3-2

CDR3 protein: CATSRELGEGGYTF
CDR3 DNA: TGTGCCACCAGCAGAGAACTGGGTGAGGGAGGCTACACCTTC
D gene: NA
clone size: NA
J gene: TRBJ1-2
V gene: TRBV15

CDR3 protein: CASGVGNEETQYF
CDR3 DNA: TGTGCCAGCGGCGTCGGGAACGAAGAGACCCAGTACTTC
D gene: NA
clone size: few
J gene: TRBJ2-5
V gene: TRBV19

CDR3 protein: CASSSGGGRGNYGYTF
CDR3 DNA: TGTGCCAGCAGTTCGGGGGGCGGCAGGGGTAACTATGGCTACACCTTC
D gene: NA
clone size: NA
J gene: TRBJ1-2
V gene: TRBV28

CDR3 protein: CASSLTETVNTEAFF
CDR3 DNA: TGTGCCAGCAGCTTAACGGAGACGGTGAACACTGAAGCTTTCTTT
D gene: NA
clone size: NA
J gene: TRBJ1-1
V gene: TRBV7-3

CDR3 protein: CASREEVLGTNTIYF
CDR3 DNA: TGTGCCAGCAGAGAGGAGGTTTTGGGAACAAACACCATATATTTT
D gene: NA
clone size: NA
J gene: TRBJ1-3
V gene: TRBV11-2

CDR3 protein: CAWSVMWERETQFF
CDR3 DNA: TGTGCCTGGAGTGTAATGTGGGAGAGAGAAACGCAGTTCTTC
D gene: NA
clone size: few
J gene: TRBJ2-1
V gene: TRBV30

CDR3 protein: CASSPAGRESVEQFF
CDR3 DNA: TGTGCCAGTAGTCCGGCGGGACGGGAGTCGGTTGAGCAGTTCTTC
D gene: NA
clone size: NA
J gene: TRBJ2-1
V gene: TRBV19

CDR3 protein: CASTFLTPGGTDTQYF
CDR3 DNA: TGTGCCAGCACTTTTCTTACCCCTGGAGGCACAGATACGCAGTATTTT
D gene: NA
clone size: NA
J gene: TRBJ2-3
V gene: TRBV27

CDR3 protein: CASSFSGNYGELFF
CDR3 DNA: TGTGCCAGCAGCTTTAGCGGGAATTACGGGGAGCTGTTTTTT
D gene: TRBD2
clone size: NA
J gene: TRBJ2-2
V gene: TRBV7-3

CDR3 protein: CASSLRTGTMETQYF
CDR3 DNA: TGCGCCAGCAGCTTGCGCACCGGGACAATGGAGACCCAGTACTTC
D gene: NA
clone size: NA
J gene: TRBJ2-5
V gene: TRBV5-1

CDR3 protein: CASSETSGRSTGELFF
CDR3 DNA: TGTGCCAGCAGTGAGACTAGCGGGAGGAGTACCGGGGAGCTGTTTTTT
D gene: TRBD2
clone size: NA
J gene: TRBJ2-2
V gene: TRBV2

CDR3 protein: CASSRRDRGLSNYGYTF
CDR3 DNA: TGTGCCAGCAGCAGACGGGACAGGGGGCTATCTAACTATGGCTACACCTTC
D gene: TRBD1
clone size: NA
J gene: TRBJ1-2
V gene: TRBV9